The present T cell receptor beta chain was sequenced within a study of blood T cell repertoires in COVID-19. The germline V gene encodes CDR1 MNHNY and CDR2 SVGAGI (reference sequence). With 8 bases clipped from V and 7 bases from J, the junction kept 11 bases outside the gene matches. This CDR3 has 15 amino acids. This table comes from immunoSEQ multiplex PCR, and its TCRdb copy is limited to in-frame clones, with some not included. Of under 85,000 clones listed, 82% are singletons. The clonotype originates from a human donor in a cohort sampled during active COVID-19. This chain links TRBV6-6 with TRBJ2-1, with TRBD2 matching over 10 bases. The sequenced sample consisted of peripheral blood. CDR3 region: CASLRGSGGINEQFF. The DNA of the CDR3 is TGTGCCAGCCTAAGGGGTAGCGGGGGGATTAATGAGCAGTTCTTC.